Listed below are T cell receptor beta chains from one sample, sequenced in a study of T cell responses to AZD1222 COVID-19 vaccine. The method was immunoSEQ multiplex PCR; TCRdb's version includes in-frame clones alone and lacks a portion of them. The sample records some 110,000 clones, roughly 88% being singletons. The material sequenced was peripheral blood, taken on day 0 of AZD1222 vaccination. These receptors came from an adult in good health. CDR3s include the opening cysteine and the closing phenylalanine or tryptophan. The order of the fields is CDR3 protein, CDR3 DNA, D gene, clone size, V gene, J gene. D genes are given only for firm matches. A row's size may be missing; if present it is once, few, many or a size class.

CDR3aa: CASSLRGGPGTDTQYF
CDR3nt: TGTGCCAGCAGCTTACGTGGAGGGCCAGGCACAGATACGCAGTATTTT
d_gene: NA
abundance: NA
v_gene: TRBV12-1
j_gene: TRBJ2-3

CDR3aa: CASSPHLSGANVLTF
CDR3nt: TGCGCCAGCAGTCCACACCTCTCTGGGGCCAACGTCCTGACTTTC
d_gene: NA
abundance: NA
v_gene: TRBV5-1
j_gene: TRBJ2-6

CDR3aa: CASSRDNYGYTF
CDR3nt: TGTGCCAGCAGCCGGGATAACTATGGCTACACCTTC
d_gene: NA
abundance: NA
v_gene: TRBV7-2
j_gene: TRBJ1-2

CDR3aa: CASSARGSNTEAFF
CDR3nt: TGTGCCAGCAGCGCACGTGGGTCGAACACTGAAGCTTTCTTT
d_gene: NA
abundance: NA
v_gene: TRBV7-2
j_gene: TRBJ1-1

CDR3aa: CASSEPGAGKLFF
CDR3nt: TGCGCCAGCAGCGAACCCGGGGCCGGAAAACTGTTTTTT
d_gene: NA
abundance: NA
v_gene: TRBV5-1
j_gene: TRBJ1-4

CDR3aa: CASSPQGNYGYTF
CDR3nt: TGTGCCAGCAGTCCACAGGGGAACTATGGCTACACCTTC
d_gene: TRBD1
abundance: NA
v_gene: TRBV14
j_gene: TRBJ1-2

CDR3aa: CASSHGTSGTSKQETQYF
CDR3nt: TGCGCCAGCAGCCACGGGACTAGCGGGACGAGTAAGCAAGAGACCCAGTACTTC
d_gene: TRBD2
abundance: NA
v_gene: TRBV4-1
j_gene: TRBJ2-5

CDR3aa: CASSLALAGTGELFF
CDR3nt: TGTGCCAGCAGCTTAGCACTAGCAGGCACCGGGGAGCTGTTTTTT
d_gene: NA
abundance: NA
v_gene: TRBV7-2
j_gene: TRBJ2-2

CDR3aa: CSGREGTEAFF
CDR3nt: TGCAGCGGCCGTGAAGGAACTGAAGCTTTCTTT
d_gene: NA
abundance: NA
v_gene: TRBV29-1
j_gene: TRBJ1-1

CDR3aa: CASKRTDYNEQFF
CDR3nt: TGTGCCAGCAAGAGGACAGACTACAATGAGCAGTTCTTC
d_gene: NA
abundance: NA
v_gene: TRBV2
j_gene: TRBJ2-1

CDR3aa: CATSDGTEYYNEQFF
CDR3nt: TGTGCCACCAGCGACGGGACCGAGTACTACAATGAGCAGTTCTTC
d_gene: NA
abundance: NA
v_gene: TRBV15
j_gene: TRBJ2-1

CDR3aa: CASSYQELHNSPLHF
CDR3nt: TGTGCCAGCAGCTATCAGGAGTTACATAATTCACCCCTCCACTTT
d_gene: NA
abundance: NA
v_gene: TRBV7-2
j_gene: TRBJ1-6

CDR3aa: CASSPTHGGGTDTQYF
CDR3nt: TGTGCCAGCAGCCCTACTCACGGGGGGGGGACAGATACGCAGTATTTT
d_gene: TRBD2
abundance: NA
v_gene: TRBV11-3
j_gene: TRBJ2-3

CDR3aa: CASSLDRGLDEAFF
CDR3nt: TGTGCCAGCAGTTTAGACAGGGGCTTAGATGAAGCTTTCTTT
d_gene: TRBD1
abundance: NA
v_gene: TRBV27
j_gene: TRBJ1-1

CDR3aa: CASSSTWGDSYNEQFF
CDR3nt: TGTGCCAGCAGCTCCACCTGGGGCGATTCCTACAATGAGCAGTTCTTC
d_gene: NA
abundance: NA
v_gene: TRBV7-6
j_gene: TRBJ2-1

CDR3aa: CASSIQSGSWELFF
CDR3nt: TGTGCCAGTAGTATTCAAAGCGGGAGTTGGGAGCTGTTTTTT
d_gene: TRBD2
abundance: NA
v_gene: TRBV19
j_gene: TRBJ2-2

CDR3aa: CSAGNYGYTF
CDR3nt: TGCAGTGCTGGAAATTATGGCTACACCTTC
d_gene: NA
abundance: NA
v_gene: TRBV20-1
j_gene: TRBJ1-2

CDR3aa: CASRSWQAGNTIYF
CDR3nt: TGTGCCAGTAGATCGTGGCAGGCTGGAAACACCATATATTTT
d_gene: NA
abundance: NA
v_gene: TRBV19
j_gene: TRBJ1-3

CDR3aa: CASSFRLGNTEAFF
CDR3nt: TGTGCCAGCAGTTTCAGGTTGGGGAACACTGAAGCTTTCTTT
d_gene: NA
abundance: once
v_gene: TRBV28
j_gene: TRBJ1-1

CDR3aa: CASRSLDGFNQPQHF
CDR3nt: TGTGCCAGCAGGTCACTGGACGGCTTCAATCAGCCCCAGCATTTT
d_gene: NA
abundance: NA
v_gene: TRBV2
j_gene: TRBJ1-5

CDR3aa: CASVNRATEKLFF
CDR3nt: TGTGCCAGTGTTAATCGAGCGACTGAAAAACTGTTTTTT
d_gene: NA
abundance: NA
v_gene: TRBV19
j_gene: TRBJ1-4

CDR3aa: CASSFNLAKNIQYF
CDR3nt: TGTGCCAGCAGCTTTAACTTAGCCAAAAACATTCAGTACTTC
d_gene: NA
abundance: NA
v_gene: TRBV7-8
j_gene: TRBJ2-4

CDR3aa: CASSLVTGGETQYF
CDR3nt: TGTGCCAGCAGCTTAGTAACAGGGGGAGAGACCCAGTACTTC
d_gene: TRBD1
abundance: NA
v_gene: TRBV7-2
j_gene: TRBJ2-5

CDR3aa: CASSTSQNRGSPLHF
CDR3nt: TGTGCCAGTAGTACCTCACAAAACAGGGGCTCACCCCTCCACTTT
d_gene: TRBD1
abundance: once
v_gene: TRBV19
j_gene: TRBJ1-6

CDR3aa: CASSYEGPRNEKLFF
CDR3nt: TGTGCCAGCAGTTACGAGGGACCCCGTAATGAAAAACTGTTTTTT
d_gene: NA
abundance: once
v_gene: TRBV6-5
j_gene: TRBJ1-4

CDR3aa: CAWSADGYGYTF
CDR3nt: TGTGCCTGGAGCGCTGATGGCTATGGCTACACCTTC
d_gene: NA
abundance: NA
v_gene: TRBV30
j_gene: TRBJ1-2

CDR3aa: CASSQGFPNEKLFF
CDR3nt: TGTGCCAGCAGCCAAGGATTCCCTAATGAAAAACTGTTTTTT
d_gene: NA
abundance: NA
v_gene: TRBV4-2
j_gene: TRBJ1-4

CDR3aa: CASSPTTRSYEQYF
CDR3nt: TGTGCCAGCAGCCCAACGACCAGGAGTTACGAGCAGTACTTC
d_gene: NA
abundance: NA
v_gene: TRBV3-1/TRBV3-2
j_gene: TRBJ2-7

CDR3aa: CASSWDRADQPQHF
CDR3nt: TGTGCCAGCAGTTGGGACAGGGCAGATCAGCCCCAGCATTTT
d_gene: TRBD1
abundance: NA
v_gene: TRBV6-5
j_gene: TRBJ1-5

CDR3aa: CASSPPQGARTEAFF
CDR3nt: TGTGCCAGCTCACCACCCCAGGGGGCACGGACTGAAGCTTTCTTT
d_gene: TRBD1
abundance: NA
v_gene: TRBV18
j_gene: TRBJ1-1

CDR3aa: CASSLYRGGETQYF
CDR3nt: TGCGCCAGCAGCCTATACAGGGGGGGAGAGACCCAGTACTTC
d_gene: NA
abundance: NA
v_gene: TRBV5-1
j_gene: TRBJ2-5

CDR3aa: CASSQGTVNYGYTF
CDR3nt: TGCGCCAGCAGCCAAGGGACAGTTAACTATGGCTACACCTTC
d_gene: NA
abundance: NA
v_gene: TRBV4-3
j_gene: TRBJ1-2

CDR3aa: CASSPDRSYEQYF
CDR3nt: TGTGCCAGCAGTCCGGACAGGTCCTACGAGCAGTACTTC
d_gene: TRBD1
abundance: NA
v_gene: TRBV6-5
j_gene: TRBJ2-7

CDR3aa: CSTGGQRRETQYF
CDR3nt: TGCAGCACTGGGGGACAGCGACGGGAGACCCAGTACTTC
d_gene: TRBD1
abundance: NA
v_gene: TRBV29-1
j_gene: TRBJ2-5

CDR3aa: CASSFIRTYSTDTQYF
CDR3nt: TGTGCCAGCAGCTTTATCCGGACCTATAGCACAGATACGCAGTATTTT
d_gene: NA
abundance: NA
v_gene: TRBV7-9
j_gene: TRBJ2-3

CDR3aa: CASSQQGMGDTEAFF
CDR3nt: TGCGCCAGCAGCCAGCAGGGGATGGGGGACACTGAAGCTTTCTTT
d_gene: NA
abundance: NA
v_gene: TRBV4-1
j_gene: TRBJ1-1

CDR3aa: CASSLGPGRLLEGKLFF
CDR3nt: TGTGCCAGCAGCTTGGGGCCGGGACGGCTGTTAGAGGGAAAACTGTTTTTT
d_gene: NA
abundance: NA
v_gene: TRBV7-9
j_gene: TRBJ1-4

CDR3aa: CASSQVPGQGYGYTF
CDR3nt: TGTGCCAGCAGCCAAGTCCCGGGACAGGGCTATGGCTACACCTTC
d_gene: TRBD1
abundance: once
v_gene: TRBV3-1/TRBV3-2
j_gene: TRBJ1-2

CDR3aa: CASSQARGITDTQYF
CDR3nt: TGCGCCAGCAGCCAAGCTCGGGGAATCACAGATACGCAGTATTTT
d_gene: NA
abundance: NA
v_gene: TRBV4-3
j_gene: TRBJ2-3

CDR3aa: CASSPIRTGSTDTQYF
CDR3nt: TGTGCCAGCTCACCAATTAGGACAGGGAGCACAGATACGCAGTATTTT
d_gene: TRBD1
abundance: once
v_gene: TRBV18
j_gene: TRBJ2-3

CDR3aa: CASSFGQINEKLFF
CDR3nt: TGTGCCAGCAGTTTTGGACAGATTAATGAAAAACTGTTTTTT
d_gene: NA
abundance: NA
v_gene: TRBV28
j_gene: TRBJ1-4